This passage covers 6 T cell receptor beta chains from one sample sequenced in a study of T cell repertoires in cytomegalovirus infection. TCRdb reprocessed the reads with MiXCR, giving one entry per CDR3 protein. This table has about 530,000 distinct CDR3 sequences, about 25% appearing once. Sequencing was carried out using PBMCs. These receptor sequences come from a human donor in good health (CMV status not recorded). Some clones in this sample may be carry-over from other donors' samples.

The chain is built from TRBV2 and TRBJ1-5, with TRBD1 identical over 7 bases. V shed 3 bases, J shed 1 base, and the junction held 3 bases outside the gene matches. The CDR3 spans 15 residues. Germline-derived CDR1 and CDR2 are SNHLY and FYNNEI. CDR3 amino acids: CASSEGGQSNQPQHF. CDR3 in DNA: TGTGCCAGCAGTGAGGGGGGACAGAGCAATCAGCCCCAGCATTTT.

The gene calls are TRBV6-2 or TRBV6-3 and TRBJ1-1; 7 nucleotides line up with TRBD1. Germline values: CDR1 MNHEY, CDR2 SVGEGT. V lost 5 bases to trimming and J lost 3 bases; unmatched junction nucleotides: 12. This CDR3 is 16 amino acids long. The CDR3 sequence: CASSQPGTATYTEAFF. The CDR3 DNA sequence: TGTGCCAGCAGTCAGCCCGGGACAGCGACTTACACTGAAGCTTTCTTT.

This clonotype was counted many times. The chain joins TRBV12-3 or TRBV12-4 to TRBJ1-3; D is ambiguous. The CDR3 runs to 12 residues. Trimming stripped 6 bases from V and 4 bases from J, with 7 bases between. The CDR3, as DNA: TGTGCCAGCAGCTTGGGGGGAAACACCATATATTTT. Its translation: CASSLGGNTIYF.

The chain has TRBV7-4 and TRBJ2-6; D is possibly TRBD1 (5 bases). The CDR3 loop spans 14 amino acids. In germline, CDR1 is SGHVT, CDR2 SQSDAQ. Trimming pared 5 bases from V and 4 bases from J, leaving 9 bases between. The CDR3 spells CASSHGAGANVLTF. The CDR3 bases are TGTGCCAGCAGCCATGGGGCCGGGGCCAACGTCCTGACTTTC.

The chain links TRBV15 to TRBJ2-7; no firm D call. Trimming took 0 bases from V and 2 from J, leaving 5 bases between them. The length of the CDR3 is 13 residues. Per the germline V gene, CDR1 is LNHNV and CDR2 is YYDKDF (reference sequence). The CDR3 sequence is CATSRDIPYEQYV. In nucleotides, the CDR3 is TGTGCCACCAGCAGAGATATTCCCTACGAGCAGTACGTC.

This clonotype was observed at least ten times. The chain combines TRBV7-2 with TRBJ2-5; 10 bases map to TRBD2. The CDR3 extends over 14 amino acids. CDR1 and CDR2 from the germline V gene are SGHTA and FQGNSA. The V gene end was trimmed by 4 bases and the J gene end by 3 bases; junction bases not matched to a gene: 2. The DNA for the CDR3 is TGTGCCAGCAGCTACGGACTAGCGGAAGAGACCCAGTACTTC. Translated: CASSYGLAEETQYF.